The 26 T cell receptor beta chains below come from one sample, sequenced in a study of T-cell reconstitution after alpha-beta-depleted transplantation in children. Construction of the TCRbeta library involved unique molecular identifiers. TCRdb redid the calling of the PCR reads with MiXCR, one entry per CDR3 protein. The repertoire consists of over 90,000 distinct CDR3 sequences, with around 6% occurring once and the leading ten covering 6.1%. Here the sequenced sample was PBMCs, mostly from graft donor cells, taken 60 days after TCRalphabeta/CD19-depleted stem cell transplant. These receptors were collected from a female patient aged 2-10 years who had a stem cell transplant for Fanconi anemia, so the T cells may come from the graft donor.

This clonotype has ten or more counts. The chain employs TRBV11-1 and TRBJ2-3, with D perhaps TRBD2 (6 bases). In germline, CDR1 is SGHAT, CDR2 FQDESV (reference sequence). V was trimmed by 5 bases and J by 5 bases, leaving 14 bases between them. CDR3 size: 14 residues. The CDR3 sequence: CASSLKRVIDTQYF. CDR3 coding DNA: TGTGCCAGCAGCCTGAAGCGGGTGATAGATACGCAGTATTTT.

In its sample, this clonotype was seen many times. The chain couples TRBV29-1 to TRBJ1-2; 10 bases are a match to TRBD1. The germline gives CDR1 SQVTM, CDR2 ANQGSEA. Trimming took 3 bases from V and 6 from J; bases not matched to a gene: 7. The CDR3 loop spans 14 amino acids. The CDR3 region is CSVDGTGDFDGYTF. The DNA for the CDR3 is TGCAGCGTTGATGGGACAGGGGATTTTGATGGCTACACCTTC.

This clonotype was seen at least ten times. V usage is TRBV9 and J usage is TRBJ2-5; D is uncertain. V was cut by 2 bases and J by 4 bases, with 9 bases left in between. Germline lookup yields CDR1 SGDLS and CDR2 YYNGEE. The CDR3 is 13 residues long. As DNA, the CDR3 is TGTGCCAGCAGCGTCTCGGTGGCAGAGACCCAGTACTTC. Protein product: CASSVSVAETQYF.

This clonotype came up many times. This chain joins TRBV12-3 or TRBV12-4 and TRBJ2-5, with 11 bases identical to TRBD2. This CDR3 spans 16 amino acids. V was pared by 5 bases and J by 5 bases, with 10 bases of the junction left unmatched. The CDR3 protein is CASSGDSGGAWETQYF. The CDR3 nucleotides read TGTGCCAGCAGTGGAGATAGCGGGGGGGCATGGGAGACCCAGTACTTC.

The rearrangement uses TRBV29-1 and TRBJ1-2; 10 positions match TRBD1. This CDR3 region has 14 residues. The germline gives CDR1 SQVTM, CDR2 ANQGSEA. Unmatched junction bases numbered 6, after V lost 6 bases and J lost 2 bases. The CDR3 sequence is CSVRQGAENYGYTF. The CDR3 nucleotides read TGCAGCGTGAGACAGGGGGCTGAGAACTATGGCTACACCTTC.

This clonotype was observed a few times. The rearrangement uses TRBV6-5 and TRBJ2-2; 10 bases agree with TRBD2. V lost 2 bases, J lost 3 bases, and 12 bases stayed unmatched. CDR1 MNHEY and CDR2 SVGAGI come from the germline V gene. This CDR3 spans 19 amino acids. The CDR3 spells CASSYLRAGGLFDTGELFF. CDR3 DNA: TGTGCCAGCAGTTACCTACGAGCGGGGGGGCTTTTCGACACCGGGGAGCTGTTTTTT.

This clonotype was seen at least ten times. The rearrangement uses TRBV29-1 and TRBJ2-3, with a possible D match to TRBD2 (5 bases). The CDR3 spans 18 residues. V was cut by 3 bases and J by 1 base, with 23 bases left in between. Looked up from germline, CDR1 is SQVTM and CDR2 is ANQGSEA. The DNA for the CDR3 is TGCAGCGTTGATGGGCTGCCTGGCGGGTTGCTAGGCACAGATACGCAGTATTTT. Its protein is CSVDGLPGGLLGTDTQYF.

This clonotype has a count of ten or more. V usage is TRBV20-1 and J usage is TRBJ2-3, with TRBD2 matching 7 bases. From germline, CDR1 is DFQATT and CDR2 SNEGSKA (reference sequence). The V and J ends lost 4 bases and 2 bases, in that order; junction bases with no gene match: 6. CDR3 length: 14 amino acids. The CDR3 coding sequence is TGCAGTGCTACCCCCCTAGCGGCCACAGATACGCAGTATTTT. This codes for CSATPLAATDTQYF.

This clonotype came up many times. This chain connects TRBV6-1 to TRBJ2-2; 7 bases are shared with TRBD1. The germline gives CDR1 MNHNS, CDR2 SASEGT. This CDR3 comprises 14 residues. V lost 7 bases, J lost 1 base, and 3 bases stayed unmatched. For the CDR3, the DNA is TGTGCCAGCATGGGACAGCGGAACACCGGGGAGCTGTTTTTT. Translating it yields CASMGQRNTGELFF.

This clonotype has at least ten counts. This chain uses TRBV28 with TRBJ2-1; 8 bases map to TRBD1. This CDR3 comprises 15 residues. V lost 3 bases, J lost 3 bases, and 4 bases stayed unmatched. The germline V gene encodes CDR1 MDHEN and CDR2 SYDVKM. CDR3 sequence (DNA): TGTGCCAGCAGTTTCTCGGACAGGGTCTACAATGAGCAGTTCTTC. Translation: CASSFSDRVYNEQFF.

V usage is TRBV18 and J usage is TRBJ2-5; maybe TRBD1 (5 bases). The V end lost 3 bases, the J end lost 4 bases, and 15 bases lay between the germline ends. Germline V gene lookup returns CDR1 KGHSH and CDR2 LQKENI. The CDR3 has 15 residues. The CDR3 DNA sequence: TGTGCCAGCTCACCCCTTGCTTGGCAGGGAGAGACCCAGTACTTC. Protein product: CASSPLAWQGETQYF.

This clonotype was counted ten times or more. The genes are TRBV3-1 and TRBJ2-5, with D perhaps TRBD1 or TRBD2 (5 bases each). The CDR3 spans 13 residues. Germline-derived CDR1 and CDR2 are LGHDT and YNNKEL (reference sequence). V was trimmed by 2 bases and J by 7 bases, leaving 11 bases between them. Written as DNA, the CDR3 is TGTGCCAGCAGCCAAACTGTTGGGGGGACCCAGTACTTC. Translating gives CASSQTVGGTQYF.

This clonotype was seen more than once but under ten times. The CDR3 coding sequence is TGTGCCAGCAGCGTGACAGGGGGCGAGGACACAGATACGCAGTATTTT. Protein product: CASSVTGGEDTDTQYF. V is TRBV7-8 and J is TRBJ2-3; 10 positions match TRBD1. This CDR3 contains 16 residues. After removal of 5 bases from V and 2 bases from J, the junction contained 7 bases not matched to a gene. The V gene's germline CDR1 is SGHVS and CDR2 FQNEAQ.

This clonotype came up a few times. The chain recombines TRBV12-3 or TRBV12-4 with TRBJ1-5, with D tentatively TRBD1 (5 bases). The CDR3 has 16 amino acids. V shed 5 bases and J shed 0 bases, with 14 bases lying between them. CDR3 in amino acids: CASSGDRWGSNQPQHF. The CDR3 nucleotides are TGTGCCAGCAGTGGAGACAGATGGGGTAGCAATCAGCCCCAGCATTTT.

This clonotype was counted ten times or more. The CDR3 protein is CAQGTDYEQYF. The CDR3 DNA reads TGTGCCCAGGGGACAGACTACGAGCAGTACTTC. This chain joins TRBV7-9 and TRBJ2-7, with 7 bases lining up with TRBD1. The CDR3 runs 11 residues. After removal of 11 bases from V and 3 bases from J, the junction contained 4 bases not matched to a gene. Germline CDR1 is SEHNR and CDR2 is FQNEAQ (reference sequence).

This clonotype was seen repeatedly, ten times or more. This chain connects TRBV7-8 to TRBJ1-4; D gene ambiguous. Trimming removed 1 base at V and 11 bases at J, with 11 bases between. This CDR3 is 13 amino acids long. Germline loops: CDR1 SGHVS, CDR2 FQNEAQ. CDR3 amino acids: CASSLVEGSKLFF. CDR3 DNA: TGTGCCAGCAGCTTAGTGGAAGGTTCTAAACTGTTTTTT.

The chain uses TRBV20-1 and TRBJ1-1; a weak D match, TRBD1 (6 bases). The V end was cut by 4 bases, the J end by 0 bases, with 12 bases between. Germline lookup yields CDR1 DFQATT and CDR2 SNEGSKA (reference sequence). This CDR3 comprises 14 residues. CDR3 in DNA: TGCAGTGCTACTAAGGGGGGAATGAACACTGAAGCTTTCTTT. Amino acids: CSATKGGMNTEAFF.

This clonotype was counted many times. The germline gene is not matched at one end of the junction; a read error may be the cause. This chain links TRBV5-1 with TRBJ2-5; 9 nucleotides line up with TRBD1. This CDR3 comprises 13 residues. CDR1 and CDR2 (germline): SGHRS, YFSETQ. CDR3 protein: CASSLGQGETQYF. In nucleotides, the CDR3 is TGTGCCAGCAGCTTAGGACAGGGGGAGACCCAGTACTTC.

V is TRBV7-3 and J is TRBJ2-1, with 10 nucleotides matching TRBD1. CDR3 size: 16 residues. Germline values: CDR1 SGHTA, CDR2 FQGTGA. V lost 4 bases to trimming and J lost 6 bases; unmatched junction nucleotides: 9. The CDR3 is CASSSNPGQGSNEQFF. CDR3 coding DNA: TGTGCCAGCAGCTCAAATCCGGGACAGGGGTCCAATGAGCAGTTCTTC. Full variable domain (missing parts from reference TRBV7-3 and TRBJ2-1): GAGVSQTPSNKVTEKGKYVELRCDPISGHTALYWYRQSLGQGPEFLIYFQGTGAADDSGLPNDRFFAVRPEGSVSTLKIQRTERGDSAVYLCASSSNPGQGSNEQFFGPGTRLTVL.

This clonotype appeared many times. The chain is built from TRBV6-2 or TRBV6-3 and TRBJ2-1; TRBD2 matches 9 bases. V shed 2 bases and J 4 bases; nucleotides not matched to a gene: 3. In germline, CDR1 is MNHEY, CDR2 SVGEGT. CDR3 length: 15 amino acids. The CDR3 is CASSYALAGYNEQFF. The CDR3 nucleotides read TGTGCCAGCAGTTACGCCCTAGCGGGGTACAATGAGCAGTTCTTC.

There are a few counts of this clonotype. This chain links TRBV6-1 with TRBJ2-7; D is uncertain. Deletions cut 10 bases from V and 1 base from J, with 14 bases between. The V gene's germline CDR1 is MNHNS and CDR2 SASEGT. This CDR3 spans 13 amino acids. The CDR3 DNA follows: TGTGCCACCTCACGCCTAGGGTCCTACGAGCAGTACTTC. Translating it yields CATSRLGSYEQYF.

There are a few counts of this clonotype. V is TRBV11-2 and J is TRBJ2-5, with 7 positions matching TRBD2. The trim removed 3 bases at V and 3 bases at J, leaving 4 bases unmatched. Germline CDR1 SGHAT, CDR2 FQNNGV. The CDR3 runs to 14 residues. The CDR3 here is CASSFGLGEETQYF. CDR3 in DNA: TGTGCCAGCAGCTTTGGACTAGGGGAAGAGACCCAGTACTTC.

Many counts were recorded for this clonotype. The chain combines TRBV28 with TRBJ2-5, with 9 bases identical to TRBD1. This CDR3 contains 15 residues. CDR1 is MDHEN and CDR2 is SYDVKM in the germline V gene. V lost 6 bases to trimming and J lost 5 bases; unmatched junction nucleotides: 10. CDR3 sequence: CASRLWTGVGETQYF. As DNA, the CDR3 is TGTGCCAGCAGGCTCTGGACAGGGGTTGGTGAGACCCAGTACTTC.

This clonotype was observed many times. The V gene is TRBV6-2 or TRBV6-3, the J gene TRBJ2-1; 12 positions match TRBD2. There are 16 residues in the CDR3. The V and J ends lost 5 bases and 1 base, in that order; junction bases with no gene match: 3. Germline V gene sequence: CDR1 MNHEY, CDR2 SVGEGT. The CDR3 nucleotides are TGTGCCAGCAGTCGGACTAGCGGGAAATCCTACAATGAGCAGTTCTTC. The encoded protein is CASSRTSGKSYNEQFF.

Note on this clonotype: A read error may explain this, as a much larger clone is one base away. The J gene is TRBJ2-3, the V gene TRBV29-1; D is ambiguous. CDR1 is SQVTM and CDR2 is ANQGSEA in the germline V gene. The CDR3 spans 9 residues. CDR3 coding DNA: TGCAGCGTTGAAGATGCGCAGTATTTT. Amino acids: CSVEDAQYF.

CDR3 nucleotide sequence: TGTGCCAGCAGTTTAGGTAGCGGGGGCCTAAATGAGCAGTTCTTC. Protein: CASSLGSGGLNEQFF. The chain joins TRBV6-2 or TRBV6-3 to TRBJ2-1; 9 bases agree with TRBD2. CDR3 size: 15 residues. CDR1 MNHEY and CDR2 SVGEGT come from the germline V gene. The ends lost 4 bases at V and 7 bases at J; junction bases unmatched: 8.